This passage covers 31 T cell receptor beta chains from one sample sequenced in a study of long-term antiretroviral therapy in people with HIV. Version v3.0 of the immunoSEQ assay ran at survey level. Data came from immunoSEQ multiplex PCR; TCRdb stores just in-frame clones and leaves some out. The sample records fewer than 20,000 clones, 70% to 90% being singletons. The specimen was unsorted PBMCs, collected 0.5 years after starting antiretroviral therapy. These receptors all come from a woman between 40 and 55 years old with HIV.

V gene TRBV6-5 combines with J gene TRBJ2-7; D not resolved. This CDR3 has 11 amino acids. V lost 8 bases and J 3 bases, leaving 8 bases between the germline ends. The germline gives CDR1 MNHEY, CDR2 SVGAGI. This CDR3 is CASRRNYEQYF. For the CDR3, the DNA is TGTGCCAGCCGTCGCAACTACGAGCAGTACTTC.

The V and J genes are TRBV9 and TRBJ1-4; D gene unclear. V lost 0 bases, J lost 0 bases, and 6 bases lay in between. The CDR3 is 15 residues long. Germline V gives CDR1 SGDLS, CDR2 YYNGEE. The DNA of the CDR3 is TGTGCCAGCAGCGTAGGTGGTGCAACTAATGAAAAACTGTTTTTT. Its protein product is CASSVGGATNEKLFF.

The chain employs TRBV4-3 and TRBJ2-1, with D unclear. Germline assignment: CDR1 LGHNA and CDR2 YSLEER. With 2 bases removed from V and 0 bases from J, the gap between germline ends came to 8 bases. This CDR3 has 15 amino acids. The CDR3, as DNA: TGCGCCAGCAGCCAATTGGACGCCTCCTACAATGAGCAGTTCTTC. Translation: CASSQLDASYNEQFF.

The CDR3 sequence: CASSALTGDQETQYF. The CDR3, as DNA: TGCGCCAGCAGCGCCCTAACAGGCGATCAAGAGACCCAGTACTTC. V and J are TRBV4-1 and TRBJ2-5; D possibly corresponds to TRBD1 (5 bases). There are 15 residues in the CDR3. Germline V CDR1 and CDR2: MGHRA, YSYEKL. Trimming pared 5 bases from V and 2 bases from J, leaving 15 bases between.

The chain recombines TRBV5-6 with TRBJ1-2, with 10 nucleotides matching TRBD1. The CDR3 runs to 19 residues. CDR1 and CDR2 (germline): SGHDT, YYEEEE. Trimming at V came to 4 bases and at J to 4 bases, leaving 19 bases not matched to a gene. The CDR3 DNA sequence: TGTGCCAGCAGCGAGCGGGCGCCGGACAGGGGGTATGGTACCTATGGCTACACCTTC. This sequence encodes CASSERAPDRGYGTYGYTF.

This sequence joins TRBV4-3 and TRBJ2-1; D gene ambiguous. The CDR3 runs 13 residues. Germline assignment: CDR1 LGHNA and CDR2 YSLEER. The V end was cut by 0 bases, the J end by 9 bases, with 9 bases between. CDR3 DNA: TGCGCCAGCAGCCAAGATTTAATTTTTGAGCAGTTCTTC. Its protein is CASSQDLIFEQFF.

The rearrangement joins TRBV20-1 to TRBJ2-7; D unclear. Germline values: CDR1 DFQATT, CDR2 SNEGSKA (reference sequence). The CDR3 has 11 amino acids. Trimming left V 0 bases short and J 2 bases short, with 2 bases between. CDR3 loop: CSARDTYEQYF. CDR3 in DNA: TGCAGTGCTAGAGATACCTACGAGCAGTACTTC.

The chain links TRBV19 to TRBJ2-1; D gene ambiguous. Deletions cut 4 bases from V and 12 bases from J, with 10 bases between. The CDR3 has 11 residues. Looked up from germline, CDR1 is LNHDA and CDR2 is SQIVND (reference sequence). In DNA, the CDR3 is TGTGCCAGTAGTAGTCCGGGTACGCAGTTCTTC. Its translation is CASSSPGTQFF.

The chain carries TRBV9 and TRBJ1-3, with TRBD1 matching over 7 bases. The germline V gene has CDR1 SGDLS and CDR2 YYNGEE. Unmatched junction bases numbered 10, after V lost 0 bases and J lost 4 bases. This CDR3 has 17 amino acids. The CDR3, as DNA: TGTGCCAGCAGCGTAGCCCCACTCGACAGGGCGGGAAACACCATATATTTT. Its translation is CASSVAPLDRAGNTIYF.

The rearrangement joins TRBV4-1 to TRBJ2-5; 7 bases map to TRBD2. This CDR3 spans 14 amino acids. Germline CDR1 is MGHRA and CDR2 is YSYEKL. V dropped 8 bases and J dropped 5; count of bases not matched to a gene: 11. CDR3 amino acids: CASGVLGGTETQYF. The CDR3 bases are TGCGCCAGCGGGGTCCTGGGGGGGACGGAGACCCAGTACTTC.

A few counts support this clone. The CDR3 loop is CASRLGQSYEQYF. The DNA for the CDR3 is TGTGCCAGCAGACTCGGACAGTCCTACGAGCAGTACTTC. V is TRBV6-1 and J is TRBJ2-7; D is perhaps TRBD1 (6 bases). Trimming cost V 6 bases and J 1 base, with 10 bases left between them. From germline, CDR1 is MNHNS and CDR2 SASEGT. This CDR3 is built from 13 residues.

The CDR3 spells CASSPWGETGGTDTQYF. DNA for the CDR3: TGTGCCAGCAGCCCCTGGGGGGAAACGGGGGGTACAGATACGCAGTATTTT. The V call is TRBV7-9, the J call TRBJ2-3; 7 bases are a match to TRBD2. After removal of 5 bases from V and 3 bases from J, the junction contained 14 bases not matched to a gene. The CDR3 totals 17 residues. CDR1 is SEHNR and CDR2 is FQNEAQ in the germline V gene (reference sequence). Combining the CDR3 with reference TRBV7-9 and TRBJ2-3 gives the whole variable domain DTGVSQNPRHKITKRGQNVTFRCDPISEHNRLYWYRQTLGQGPEFLTYFQNEAQLEKSRLLSDRFSAERPKGSFSTLEIQRTEQGDSAMYLCASSPWGETGGTDTQYFGPGTRLTVL.

The chain links TRBV30 to TRBJ1-1; the match to TRBD1 covers 8 bases. Trimming cost V 1 base and J 0 bases; bases outside gene matches: 4. This CDR3 is built from 15 residues. The germline CDR1 and CDR2 sequences are GTSNPN and SVGIG (reference sequence). For the CDR3, the DNA is TGTGCCTGGAGTGATGTACAGGGGGTGAACACTGAAGCTTTCTTT. It yields the protein CAWSDVQGVNTEAFF. The full variable domain, with the rest looked up from reference TRBV30 and TRBJ1-1, is SQTIHQWPATLVQPVGSPLSLECTVEGTSNPNLYWYRQAAGRGLQLLFYSVGIGQISSEVPQNLSASRPQDRQFILSSKKLLLSDSGFYLCAWSDVQGVNTEAFFGQGTRLTVV.

This clone was detected only once. The gene calls are TRBV10-3 and TRBJ2-2; 8 bases fit TRBD1. The V gene's germline CDR1 is ENHRY and CDR2 SYGVKD. J gave up 1 base and V 6 bases, and 4 bases lay outside the gene matches. This CDR3 spans 15 amino acids. CDR3 residues: CAIRFDRGNTGELFF. DNA of the CDR3: TGTGCCATCAGATTCGACAGGGGGAACACCGGGGAGCTGTTTTTT.

On this clone: This sample also contains other DNA sequences that code for the same CDR3. V and J are TRBV27 and TRBJ2-7; 9 bases are shared with TRBD2. The CDR3 is 15 amino acids. Germline assignment: CDR1 MNHEY and CDR2 SMNVEV (reference sequence). J was trimmed by 0 bases and V by 4 bases; bases with no gene match: 4. This CDR3 reads CASSSAGGSSYEQYF. CDR3 in DNA: TGTGCCAGCAGTTCCGCGGGAGGGAGCTCCTACGAGCAGTACTTC.

This clone was detected a few times. CDR3 protein: CASSLFPGAGVDIDTQYF. CDR3 nucleotides: TGTGCCAGCAGTTTATTCCCCGGAGCGGGAGTGGATATAGATACGCAGTATTTT. The chain has TRBV27 and TRBJ2-3, with 8 bases lining up with TRBD2. The CDR3 consists of 18 residues. Germline V CDR1 and CDR2: MNHEY, SMNVEV (reference sequence). J gave up 5 bases and V 1 base, and 14 bases lay outside the gene matches.

The J gene is TRBJ2-3, the V gene TRBV13; 13 nucleotides line up with TRBD2. The V gene end was trimmed by 7 bases and the J gene end by 1 base; junction bases not matched to a gene: 14. Germline lookup yields CDR1 PRHDT and CDR2 FYEKMQ (reference sequence). The CDR3 sequence is 19 residues long. This CDR3 is CASIPGGLAGVAGTDTQYF. In DNA form, the CDR3 reads TGTGCCAGCATTCCGGGAGGACTAGCGGGAGTTGCCGGCACAGATACGCAGTATTTT.

This clone showed up just a few times. The chain recombines TRBV15 with TRBJ1-4; D is undetermined. Per the germline V gene, CDR1 is LNHNV and CDR2 is YYDKDF (reference sequence). V lost 0 bases and J 14 bases, leaving 13 bases between the germline ends. The CDR3 runs 13 residues. The CDR3 nucleotides read TGTGCCACCAGCAGAGATAGAGCTGCTCCCCTGTTTTTT. It codes for CATSRDRAAPLFF.

The genes are TRBV5-6 and TRBJ2-3, with 7 bases identical to TRBD1. The CDR3 consists of 14 residues. Germline V gene sequence: CDR1 SGHDT, CDR2 YYEEEE. Trimming took 3 bases from V and 4 from J; bases not matched to a gene: 5. The CDR3 protein is CASSSTQGPDTQYF. The CDR3 DNA follows: TGTGCCAGCAGCTCGACACAGGGGCCAGATACGCAGTATTTT.

The CDR3 spells CASSLVAVSGNAYEQYF. The CDR3, as DNA: TGTGCCAGCAGCTTAGTGGCGGTTAGCGGGAACGCCTACGAGCAGTACTTC. The chain combines TRBV7-2 with TRBJ2-7, with TRBD2 matching over 8 bases. The CDR3 spans 17 residues. V gave up 1 base and J gave up 2 bases; unmatched junction bases: 10. The V gene's germline CDR1 is SGHTA and CDR2 FQGNSA.

The chain combines TRBV6-5 with TRBJ2-5; TRBD1 matches 8 bases. Trimming cost V 2 bases and J 1 base; bases outside gene matches: 3. The CDR3 contains 15 residues. In germline, CDR1 is MNHEY, CDR2 SVGAGI. CDR3 sequence reads: CASSYGQGLQETQYF. The CDR3 bases are TGTGCCAGCAGTTACGGACAGGGCCTCCAAGAGACCCAGTACTTC.

The chain links TRBV30 to TRBJ1-3; the D gene is possibly TRBD1 (5 bases). V lost 3 bases and J 6 bases, leaving 27 bases between the germline ends. The CDR3 runs to 18 residues. Per germline, CDR1 GTSNPN and CDR2 SVGIG (reference sequence). The CDR3 DNA reads as TGTGCCTGGAGGGCGCCCGCCGGGGGGGGGATTGGAGTAAACACCATATATTTT. Its translation: CAWRAPAGGGIGVNTIYF.

This sequence joins TRBV5-1 and TRBJ2-5; D call uncertain. Germline CDR1 and CDR2: SGHRS and YFSETQ. The CDR3 is made up of 13 amino acids. V lost 3 bases and J lost 3, with 9 bases in between. CDR3 sequence (DNA): TGCGCCAGCAGCTCCCATTCTAAAGAGACCCAGTACTTC. It translates to CASSSHSKETQYF.

This clone was observed a single time. The chain recombines TRBV6-6 with TRBJ2-7, with 13 bases identical to TRBD2. This CDR3 comprises 15 residues. From germline, CDR1 is MNHNY and CDR2 SVGAGI (reference sequence). The V gene end was trimmed by 4 bases and the J gene end by 5 bases; junction bases not matched to a gene: 5. The CDR3 protein is CASSWTGTSGDEQYF. The CDR3 DNA is TGTGCCAGCAGTTGGACCGGGACTAGCGGGGACGAGCAGTACTTC.

This sequence joins TRBV15 and TRBJ2-2; perhaps TRBD1 as D (6 bases). CDR1 and CDR2 (germline): LNHNV, YYDKDF (reference sequence). This CDR3 contains 13 residues. The V and J ends lost 7 bases and 1 base respectively, with 7 bases between them. The chain's CDR3 is CATKQGNTGELFF. The CDR3 DNA sequence: TGTGCCACCAAACAGGGGAACACCGGGGAGCTGTTTTTT.

The chain has TRBV7-3 and TRBJ2-2, with D possibly matching TRBD1 (7 bases). The germline V and J ends were trimmed by 5 bases and 0 bases, with 13 bases remaining between them. The germline CDR1 and CDR2 sequences are SGHTA and FQGTGA. This CDR3 has 16 amino acids. The CDR3 loop reads CASSPQGGTNTGELFF. The CDR3 coding sequence is TGTGCCAGCAGCCCCCAGGGGGGAACGAACACCGGGGAGCTGTTTTTT.

V gene TRBV13 combines with J gene TRBJ1-2; no reliable D call. Germline lookup yields CDR1 PRHDT and CDR2 FYEKMQ (reference sequence). This CDR3 spans 13 amino acids. With 2 bases removed from V and 8 bases from J, the gap between germline ends came to 12 bases. DNA for the CDR3: TGTGCCAGCAGCTTATCCGGCAGAGGGGGCTACACCTTC. This codes for CASSLSGRGGYTF.

This clone was detected only once. The chain employs TRBV14 and TRBJ2-5; the D gene is possibly TRBD2 (5 bases). The germline V gene has CDR1 SGHDN and CDR2 FVKESK. The ends were cut back, 3 bases at V and 2 bases at J, with 10 bases in the middle. CDR3 size: 14 residues. The CDR3 nucleotides read TGTGCCAGCAGCCATGACGGGGTACAAGAGACCCAGTACTTC. It translates to CASSHDGVQETQYF.

The chain combines TRBV29-1 with TRBJ1-1; D uncertain. The CDR3 contains 12 residues. The V end lost 2 bases, the J end lost 7 bases, and 11 bases lay between the germline ends. The germline CDR1 and CDR2 sequences are SQVTM and ANQGSEA. The CDR3 sequence is CSVERLGSEAFF. The CDR3 region has the DNA TGCAGCGTTGAACGGCTGGGGAGTGAAGCTTTCTTT.

The rearrangement uses TRBV27 and TRBJ1-2, with a weak D call TRBD1 (5 bases). Germline lookup yields CDR1 MNHEY and CDR2 SMNVEV (reference sequence). V gave up 6 bases and J gave up 1 base, with 15 bases separating them. The CDR3 is 15 residues long. For the CDR3, the DNA is TGTGCCAGCAGCCCGCGGGGGGGAATTAACTATGGCTACACCTTC. It encodes CASSPRGGINYGYTF.

The J gene is TRBJ2-5, the V gene TRBV5-6, with D uncertain. The ends were cut back, 0 bases at V and 5 bases at J, with 11 bases in the middle. Germline V gene sequence: CDR1 SGHDT, CDR2 YYEEEE. The CDR3 covers 14 residues. Here the CDR3 DNA reads TGTGCCAGCAGCTTGGCGGCTGAACACGAGACCCAGTACTTC. It specifies CASSLAAEHETQYF.